The rows below give T cell receptor beta chains drawn from one sample of a study of response to subunit inactivated influenza vaccine. One entry per CDR3 protein results from TCRdb running MiXCR on the RT-PCR reads. There are hundreds of thousands of distinct CDR3 sequences in the sample; approximately 17% occur only once, and roughly 11% lies in the top ten. The sequences come from PBMCs from blood, collected about 5 days after vaccination. The receptors derive from a man over 45 who received an inactivated influenza vaccine. Both conserved end residues are part of each CDR3. The D gene is left open where the match is weak. Clone size is shown for a subset of rows, as once, few, many or a class of expanded clone.

clone_size: few
j_call: TRBJ2-1
v_call: TRBV7-2
d_call: TRBD2
cdr3_aa: CASSRLGLAGGLNEQFF
cdr3_nt: TGTGCCAGCAGCCGACTGGGACTAGCGGGGGGCCTGAATGAGCAGTTCTTC

clone_size: .
j_call: TRBJ1-5
v_call: TRBV7-2
d_call: .
cdr3_aa: CASSLDQVYNQPQHF
cdr3_nt: TGTGCCAGCAGCTTAGATCAGGTCTATAATCAGCCCCAGCATTTT

clone_size: .
j_call: TRBJ2-5
v_call: TRBV7-9
d_call: .
cdr3_aa: CASSAASGTGQETQYF
cdr3_nt: TGTGCCAGCAGCGCCGCGTCCGGGACGGGACAAGAGACCCAGTACTTC

clone_size: .
j_call: TRBJ2-1
v_call: TRBV25-1
d_call: TRBD1
cdr3_aa: CASSDTGQGRNEQFF
cdr3_nt: TGTGCCAGCAGTGACACGGGACAGGGACGCAATGAGCAGTTCTTC

clone_size: .
j_call: TRBJ2-2
v_call: TRBV28
d_call: .
cdr3_aa: CASRRLDLNTGELFF
cdr3_nt: TGTGCCAGCAGAAGACTAGACTTAAACACCGGGGAGCTGTTTTTT

clone_size: .
j_call: TRBJ1-2
v_call: TRBV20-1
d_call: TRBD1
cdr3_aa: CSANRGPDGYTF
cdr3_nt: TGCAGTGCTAACAGGGGGCCGGATGGCTACACCTTC

clone_size: few
j_call: TRBJ1-5
v_call: TRBV6-1
d_call: TRBD1
cdr3_aa: CASRGTANSNQPQHF
cdr3_nt: TGTGCCAGCAGAGGGACAGCTAATAGCAATCAGCCCCAGCATTTT

clone_size: .
j_call: TRBJ2-1
v_call: TRBV7-3
d_call: .
cdr3_aa: CASSASGLYNEQFF
cdr3_nt: TGTGCCAGCAGCGCATCGGGACTGTACAATGAGCAGTTCTTC

clone_size: few
j_call: TRBJ2-2
v_call: TRBV5-5
d_call: TRBD1
cdr3_aa: CASSLLLQGWSGELFF
cdr3_nt: TGTGCCAGCAGCTTGCTTCTACAGGGGTGGTCCGGGGAGCTGTTTTTT

clone_size: many
j_call: TRBJ2-1
v_call: TRBV9
d_call: TRBD2
cdr3_aa: CASSVVPGGYNEQFF
cdr3_nt: TGTGCCAGCAGCGTAGTGCCGGGGGGCTACAATGAGCAGTTCTTC

clone_size: .
j_call: TRBJ2-5
v_call: TRBV18
d_call: TRBD1
cdr3_aa: CASSPGQLMSETQYF
cdr3_nt: TGTGCCAGCTCACCGGGACAGTTAATGTCAGAGACCCAGTACTTC